The source of this T cell receptor (beta chain) is a study of blood T cell repertoires in COVID-19. The CDR3 is made up of 15 amino acids. Germline assignment: CDR1 SEHNR and CDR2 FQNEAQ (reference sequence). Trimming at V came to 5 bases and at J to 3 bases, leaving 6 bases not matched to a gene. Repertoires were generated with immunoSEQ multiplex PCR, while TCRdb's copy carries only in-frame clones and drops some. There are roughly 55,000 clones in the sample; around 87% occur only once, and about 7.2% lies in the top ten. The sequenced sample was peripheral blood. This chain connects TRBV7-9 to TRBJ2-7; 11 bases fit TRBD1. The TCR comes from a man aged 60 to 75 with active or convalescent COVID-19. This CDR3 is CASSQVDRGLYEQYF. In nucleotides, the CDR3 is TGTGCCAGCAGCCAGGTGGACAGGGGGCTCTACGAGCAGTACTTC.